One and the same sample provided the 29 T cell receptor beta chains below, sequenced in a study of T cells in Graves' hyperthyroidism and ophthalmopathy (dated by TCRdb to about 2019). The library was generated by multiplex PCR. TCRdb lists the instrument as Illumina HiSeq 2000. Amplification of TCR beta CDR3 regions was carried out from RNA transcripts. For the first round of RT-PCR on the TCR CDR3, the HTBI primer set was used together with the Qiagen OneStep RT-PCR kit. The public reads were run again by TCRdb, first through fastp at Q25 and then through MiXCR, and only productive beta chains were kept. Rows are combined by CDR3 protein, so each entry shows the most common genes and DNA. The table for this sample lists over 450,000 distinct CDR3 sequences; roughly 17% of them were counted only once. The top ten hold approximately 15% of the sample. Sequencing was done on a sample of blood. These receptors all come from a young woman with Graves' ophthalmopathy.

This clonotype was seen repeatedly, ten times or more. This chain connects TRBV7-3 to TRBJ1-1, with TRBD1 identical over 7 bases. After removal of 5 bases from V and 9 bases from J, the junction contained 9 bases not matched to a gene. The CDR3 extends over 13 amino acids. The V gene's germline CDR1 is SGHTA and CDR2 FQGTGA. CDR3 region: CASSPSQGGQAFF. Here the CDR3 DNA reads TGTGCCAGCAGCCCGAGTCAGGGGGGACAAGCTTTCTTT.

This clonotype showed up many times. The chain recombines TRBV13 with TRBJ2-3; 9 bases map to TRBD1. The CDR3 covers 16 residues. Germline CDR1 and CDR2: PRHDT and FYEKMQ (reference sequence). The J segment lost 4 bases and the V segment lost 5 bases, leaving 10 bases of the junction unmatched. The DNA for the CDR3 is TGTGCCAGCAGCCTCCCGTCGACAGGGGGATCAGATACGCAGTATTTT. Its translation is CASSLPSTGGSDTQYF.

The CDR3 coding sequence is TGTGCCAGTAAGATCGCGAACACCGGGGAGCTGTTTTTT. Translated, it gives CASKIANTGELFF. V gene TRBV19 combines with J gene TRBJ2-2; unclear D gene. This CDR3 contains 13 residues. Germline CDR1 and CDR2: LNHDA and SQIVND (reference sequence). Trimming left V 7 bases short and J 0 bases short, with 6 bases between.

This clonotype was seen ten or more times. This CDR3 is CASSLTAYGYTF. DNA for the CDR3: TGTGCCAGCAGTTTGACCGCCTATGGCTACACCTTC. V gene TRBV28 combines with J gene TRBJ1-2, with D hard to call. The CDR3 length is 12 residues. Trimming cost V 3 bases and J 4 bases, with 6 bases left between them. The V gene's germline CDR1 is MDHEN and CDR2 SYDVKM.

This clonotype was observed many times. The chain recombines TRBV30 with TRBJ2-7; TRBD2 matches 7 bases. CDR1 and CDR2 from the germline V gene are GTSNPN and SVGIG (reference sequence). The V gene end was trimmed by 1 base and the J gene end by 3 bases; junction bases not matched to a gene: 6. CDR3 size: 14 residues. As DNA, the CDR3 is TGTGCCTGGAGTGGGGACTACGGGGGCTACGAGCAGTACTTC. It codes for CAWSGDYGGYEQYF.

The V call is TRBV5-8, the J call TRBJ2-2; weak D call: TRBD1 (5 bases). The germline V gene encodes CDR1 SGHTS and CDR2 YDEGEE. This CDR3 has 15 residues. V gave up 1 base and J gave up 1 base, with 8 bases separating them. The CDR3 loop reads CASSLMQGNTGELFF. The CDR3 bases are TGTGCCAGCAGCTTGATGCAGGGGAACACCGGGGAGCTGTTTTTT.

There are a few counts of this clonotype. The chain has TRBV28 and TRBJ1-4, with D tentatively TRBD1 (6 bases). Looked up from germline, CDR1 is MDHEN and CDR2 is SYDVKM. V lost 11 bases to trimming and J lost 7 bases, with 14 bases between them. The CDR3 loop spans 12 amino acids. CDR3 region: CAAGGLGEKLFF. The CDR3 region has the DNA TGTGCCGCCGGGGGCCTAGGTGAAAAACTGTTTTTT.

Many counts were recorded for this clonotype. J is TRBJ2-1 and V is TRBV5-8; D is possibly TRBD2 (6 bases). The CDR3 runs to 15 residues. Germline assignment: CDR1 SGHTS and CDR2 YDEGEE. V shed 5 bases and J shed 2 bases, with 14 bases lying between them. DNA for the CDR3: TGTGCCAGCAGTTCGGGACTCGATACCTACAATGAGCAGTTCTTC. It yields the protein CASSSGLDTYNEQFF.

Many counts were recorded for this clonotype. This sequence joins TRBV7-6 and TRBJ2-1, with 14 positions matching TRBD2. Germline CDR1 reads SGHVS; CDR2 reads FNYEAQ. The trim removed 5 bases at V and 5 bases at J, leaving 14 bases unmatched. The CDR3 runs 19 residues. CDR3 sequence: CASSRGLAGGPTNHNEQFF. The CDR3 DNA follows: TGTGCCAGCAGCCGAGGACTAGCGGGGGGCCCTACAAACCACAATGAGCAGTTCTTC.

As regards this clonotype: A read error may produce the germline difference seen at one junction end. Written as DNA, the CDR3 is TGTGCCAGCAGCGCGGGAGGCCTGAGCTCCTACAATGAGCAGTCCTTC. It codes for CASSAGGLSSYNEQSF. The gene calls are TRBV5-5 and TRBJ2-1; 8 bases align to TRBD2. Germline V gene sequence: CDR1 SGHKS, CDR2 YYEKEE (reference sequence). The CDR3 loop spans 16 amino acids.

This clonotype was picked up many times. The rearrangement links TRBV30 to TRBJ2-1, with D perhaps matching TRBD2 (6 bases). Trimming shortened V by 5 bases and J by 8 bases, and 19 bases separated the two germline ends. The CDR3 has 14 amino acids. Germline CDR1 is GTSNPN and CDR2 is SVGIG (reference sequence). In DNA, the CDR3 is TGTGCCTGGGCGGAGGGGCCGATCAACCATGAGCAGTTCTTC. It codes for CAWAEGPINHEQFF.

This clonotype was seen at least ten times. The chain employs TRBV27 and TRBJ1-1, with D tentatively TRBD1 (6 bases). The V end lost 7 bases, the J end lost 0 bases, and 12 bases lay between the germline ends. Germline CDR1 MNHEY, CDR2 SMNVEV (reference sequence). This CDR3 comprises 14 residues. The CDR3 DNA sequence: TGTGCCAGCAAGGATACAGGGCTGAACACTGAAGCTTTCTTT. Translated, it gives CASKDTGLNTEAFF.

CDR3 sequence (DNA): TGTGCCAGCAGCTCTCCGGGACAGCTGACGAACACTGAAGCTTTCTTT. This translates into CASSSPGQLTNTEAFF. V is TRBV11-2 and J is TRBJ1-1; 7 bases line up with TRBD1. V lost 4 bases to trimming and J lost 1 base; unmatched junction nucleotides: 9. The CDR3 sequence is 16 residues long. Germline V lookup: CDR1 SGHAT, CDR2 FQNNGV.

The chain uses TRBV4-2 and TRBJ2-7; D possibly corresponds to TRBD2 (6 bases). Germline-derived CDR1 and CDR2 are LGHNA and YNFKEQ. This CDR3 spans 17 amino acids. V was shortened by 2 bases and J by 5 bases, with 22 bases between the two germline ends. The CDR3 DNA is TGTGCCAGCAGCCAACCGTACCGGGAGAGCGGTGGCGACGAGCAGTACTTC. Residues: CASSQPYRESGGDEQYF.

V gene TRBV7-3 combines with J gene TRBJ2-2; D is undetermined. V was shortened by 6 bases and J by 4 bases, with 12 bases between the two germline ends. The germline V gene has CDR1 SGHTA and CDR2 FQGTGA. CDR3 length: 14 amino acids. The CDR3, as DNA: TGTGCCAGCAGATCCGGGTGGAGCACCGGGGAGCTGTTTTTT. It encodes CASRSGWSTGELFF. The full variable domain, rest sourced from reference TRBV7-3 and TRBJ2-2, is GAGVSQTPSNKVTEKGKYVELRCDPISGHTALYWYRQSLGQGPEFLIYFQGTGAADDSGLPNDRFFAVRPEGSVSTLKIQRTERGDSAVYLCASRSGWSTGELFFGEGSRLTVL.

The sample holds many counts of this clonotype. This chain joins TRBV7-3 and TRBJ2-3, with 8 bases identical to TRBD2. The CDR3 is made up of 18 amino acids. V shed 5 bases and J 2 bases; nucleotides not matched to a gene: 15. Germline V gene sequence: CDR1 SGHTA, CDR2 FQGTGA. DNA for the CDR3: TGTGCCAGCAGCCAATTTGCGGGAGGCCCCGAGTACACAGATACGCAGTATTTT. Protein product: CASSQFAGGPEYTDTQYF.

The chain has TRBV12-3 or TRBV12-4 and TRBJ2-5, with 11 bases that match TRBD2. Germline trimming cut 6 bases from V and 4 bases from J; bases unmatched to any gene: 7. The CDR3 has 15 residues. This chain's CDR3 is CASSLRLAGRETQYF. In nucleotides, the CDR3 is TGTGCCAGCAGCCTACGACTAGCGGGGAGAGAGACCCAGTACTTC.

This clonotype was recorded many times. The rearrangement joins TRBV7-2 to TRBJ1-5, with a possible D match to TRBD1 (5 bases). The CDR3 length is 13 residues. Trimming removed 4 bases from V and 4 bases from J, with 8 bases in between. The germline gives CDR1 SGHTA, CDR2 FQGNSA. The CDR3 DNA is TGTGCCAGCAGCTGGGACGGGAATCAGCCCCAGCATTTT. Translation: CASSWDGNQPQHF.

This clonotype was found many times. The chain couples TRBV18 to TRBJ1-3; D is undetermined. V was clipped by 3 bases and J by 0 bases, with 12 bases between them. This CDR3 spans 16 amino acids. CDR1 and CDR2 from the germline V gene are KGHSH and LQKENI. The CDR3 sequence is CASSPFDASSGNTIYF. Here the CDR3 DNA reads TGTGCCAGCTCACCGTTCGACGCGAGCTCTGGAAACACCATATATTTT.

This clonotype was detected ten times or more. This rearrangement joins TRBV28 to TRBJ2-7; TRBD2 might be the D (5 bases). V was cut by 5 bases and J by 1 base, with 15 bases left in between. CDR1 and CDR2 from the germline V gene are MDHEN and SYDVKM. This CDR3 region has 15 residues. This CDR3 reads CASSPLPGGSYEQYF. As DNA, the CDR3 is TGTGCCAGCAGTCCCCTCCCTGGAGGATCCTACGAGCAGTACTTC.

This clonotype was seen at least ten times. The chain recombines TRBV2 with TRBJ2-3; no clear D gene. This CDR3 contains 15 residues. Trimming pared 1 base from V and 2 bases from J, leaving 10 bases between. Germline V gives CDR1 SNHLY, CDR2 FYNNEI. This CDR3 reads CASSEGIGVTDTQYF. The DNA for the CDR3 is TGTGCCAGCAGTGAAGGGATTGGGGTCACAGATACGCAGTATTTT.

This clonotype came up many times. The CDR3 loop reads CASSPDRTEEKLFF. Here the CDR3 DNA reads TGTGCCAGCAGCCCCGACAGGACCGAGGAAAAACTGTTTTTT. The rearrangement uses TRBV4-2 and TRBJ1-4, with D possibly TRBD1 on 6 matching bases. The CDR3 runs 14 residues. Trimming removed 4 bases from V and 8 bases from J, with 14 bases in between. CDR1 is LGHNA, CDR2 YNFKEQ, per germline.

This clonotype was seen ten or more times. CDR3 nucleotide sequence: TGTGCCATCAGGTACGAACAGGGGGACAGTGGCTACACCTTC. It codes for CAIRYEQGDSGYTF. V and J are TRBV10-3 and TRBJ1-2; 8 bases match TRBD1. The ends lost 6 bases at V and 7 bases at J; junction bases unmatched: 10. The CDR3 runs 14 residues. Germline CDR1 and CDR2: ENHRY and SYGVKD.

This clonotype was picked up many times. The chain employs TRBV30 and TRBJ1-1; D remains ambiguous. The CDR3 consists of 13 residues. Trimming cost V 1 base and J 1 base, with 7 bases left between them. The germline V gene encodes CDR1 GTSNPN and CDR2 SVGIG (reference sequence). The CDR3 loop reads CAWSARQNTEAFF. In DNA, the CDR3 is TGTGCCTGGAGTGCCCGACAGAACACTGAAGCTTTCTTT.

This clonotype was seen a handful of times. The rearrangement links TRBV7-8 to TRBJ2-7; the match to TRBD2 covers 12 bases. The CDR3 contains 20 residues. Germline loops: CDR1 SGHVS, CDR2 FQNEAQ. J lost 1 base, V lost 5 bases, and 18 bases had no gene match. The DNA of the CDR3 is TGTGCCAGCAGCCTCCCACGGAGGCTAGCGGGAGGGTTTTATTCCTACGAGCAGTACTTC. Translation: CASSLPRRLAGGFYSYEQYF.

This clonotype appeared many times. The chain combines TRBV2 with TRBJ2-1, with TRBD1 matching 9 bases. CDR3 length: 15 residues. Per the germline V gene, CDR1 is SNHLY and CDR2 is FYNNEI. Trimming took 6 bases from V and 3 from J; bases not matched to a gene: 6. CDR3 sequence: CASRYTGGIYNEQFF. Written as DNA, the CDR3 is TGTGCCAGCAGGTACACAGGGGGCATCTACAATGAGCAGTTCTTC.

The chain employs TRBV5-1 and TRBJ2-5; the D call may be TRBD1 or TRBD2 (5 bases each). V was clipped by 4 bases and J by 3 bases, with 22 bases between them. CDR3 length equals 17 residues. Looked up from germline, CDR1 is SGHRS and CDR2 is YFSETQ. CDR3: CASSARGAQRTEETQYF. The CDR3 DNA reads TGCGCCAGCAGCGCAAGAGGGGCGCAGCGGACCGAAGAGACCCAGTACTTC.

This clonotype was counted at least ten times. The gene calls are TRBV18 and TRBJ2-3; D is perhaps TRBD2 (6 bases). CDR1 is KGHSH and CDR2 is LQKENI in the germline V gene. The CDR3 runs 15 residues. The ends were cut back, 1 base at V and 3 bases at J, with 11 bases in the middle. The CDR3 nucleotides are TGTGCCAGCTCACCACTAGCGGATGAAACAGATACGCAGTATTTT. Protein product: CASSPLADETDTQYF.

This clonotype has only a few counts. The chain employs TRBV18 and TRBJ1-2; no clear D. The V gene lost 0 bases and the J gene lost 7 bases, with 15 bases spanning the gap. The CDR3 covers 15 residues. CDR1 KGHSH and CDR2 LQKENI come from the germline V gene. The CDR3 protein is CASSPPLRDAGGYTF. In DNA form, the CDR3 reads TGTGCCAGCTCACCACCGTTGCGAGACGCGGGTGGCTACACCTTC.